The rows below give T cell receptor beta chains drawn from one sample of a study of blood T cell repertoires in COVID-19. Sequenced by immunoSEQ multiplex PCR; TCRdb stores in-frame clones only, minus some. The sample carries approximately 300,000 clones, 85% to 95% recorded once. The sample consisted of PBMCs or T cells enriched from blood (not recorded which). All receptors derive from a woman aged 25 to 39 who had been exposed to COVID-19. The CDR3 runs from the conserved cysteine through the conserved F or W. Each record gives: J gene, clone size, D gene, V gene, CDR3 DNA, CDR3 protein. The D gene is left open where the match is weak. Rows may omit the clone size; those that give it use once, few, many or a size class.

>TRBJ2-7|NA|TRBD1|TRBV28
TGTGCCAGCAGTCAGGTACCGGACAGGACCTCCTACGAGCAGTACTTC
CASSQVPDRTSYEQYF
>TRBJ2-7|once|NA|TRBV10-3
TGTGCCATCAGTGAGGAAGGGAAGACAGTATTCTACGAGCAGTACTTC
CAISEEGKTVFYEQYF
>TRBJ1-5|NA|NA|TRBV7-9
TGTGCCAGCAGCTTAGGAGGGAGCGGGGGCAATCAGCCCCAGCATTTT
CASSLGGSGGNQPQHF
>TRBJ2-3|NA|TRBD2|TRBV12-3/TRBV12-4
TGTGCCAGCAGTCGTAGCGGGGGAGATACGCAGTATTTT
CASSRSGGDTQYF
>TRBJ1-1|many|TRBD1|TRBV27
TGTGCCAGCAGTCCTGGACAGGGGGGAACTGAAGCTTTCTTT
CASSPGQGGTEAFF
>TRBJ1-2|once|TRBD1|TRBV5-4
TGTGCCAGCAGCTTAGGGACAGCGATCTATGGCTACACCTTC
CASSLGTAIYGYTF
>TRBJ1-2|NA|NA|TRBV9
TGTGCCAGCAGCCCTCTTTCTTACGGTGGCTACACCTTC
CASSPLSYGGYTF
>TRBJ2-7|NA|NA|TRBV5-1
TGCGCCAGCAGCAAACGACAGGTGACCTACGAGCAGTACTTC
CASSKRQVTYEQYF
>TRBJ1-2|few|NA|TRBV5-1
TGCGCCAGCAGCTTGGACATTTCTTACTATGGCTACACCTTC
CASSLDISYYGYTF
>TRBJ1-1|NA|NA|TRBV6-5
TGTGCCAGCAGTCGGGGAGTGGGGACTGAAGCTTTCTTT
CASSRGVGTEAFF
>TRBJ2-7|once|NA|TRBV4-1
TGCGCCAGCAGCCAACGAGAGGCCCGCGAGCAGTACTTC
CASSQREAREQYF
>TRBJ1-2|NA|NA|TRBV5-6
TGTGCCAGCAGCCCTTCGGGGGAAGGCTACACCTTC
CASSPSGEGYTF
>TRBJ2-7|NA|TRBD1|TRBV6-1
TGTGCCAGCAGTGAATGGGGACAGGCATACGAGCAGTACTTC
CASSEWGQAYEQYF
>TRBJ1-5|NA|TRBD1|TRBV2
TGTGCCAGCAGTGAAAGGGACAGGGAGCAGCCCCAGCATTTT
CASSERDREQPQHF
>TRBJ2-3|once|TRBD2|TRBV2
TGTGCCAGCACATTAGATGTAGCGGGGGCACGTACGCAGTATTTT
CASTLDVAGARTQYF
>TRBJ2-2|once|TRBD1|TRBV6-5
TGTGCCAGCAGTTACCGGGACAGGGGGCATACCGGGGAGCTGTTTTTT
CASSYRDRGHTGELFF
>TRBJ1-2|NA|TRBD1|TRBV3-1/TRBV3-2
TGTGCCAGCAGCCCAGGACAGGGAAACTATGGCTACACCTTC
CASSPGQGNYGYTF
>TRBJ2-3|once|NA|TRBV5-1
TGCGCCAGCAGCTTGCCCCAAGATACGCAGTATTTT
CASSLPQDTQYF
>TRBJ1-1|NA|NA|TRBV12-2
TGTGCAAGTCGCAGAGACAGGGGGGCTGAAGCTTTCTTT
CASRRDRGAEAFF
>TRBJ2-1|NA|TRBD2|TRBV11-3
TGTGCCAGCAGCTTAGATGGATACGGACTAGCGGGGGTAGGGGAGCAGTTCTTC
CASSLDGYGLAGVGEQFF
>TRBJ2-3|once|NA|TRBV4-1
TGCGCCAGCAGCCGGACCGTGGGGAGGGGGGCAGATACGCAGTATTTT
CASSRTVGRGADTQYF
>TRBJ1-5|few|TRBD1|TRBV5-1
TGCGCCAGCAGCAGGACAGGGGGAGAAGATCAGCCCCAGCATTTT
CASSRTGGEDQPQHF
>TRBJ1-2|NA|NA|TRBV5-1
TGCGCCAGCAGCTTGGGACAGGATAACTATGGCTACACCTTC
CASSLGQDNYGYTF
>TRBJ1-1|NA|NA|TRBV4-3
TGCGCCAGCAGCCAAACAACACGGAACACTGAAGCTTTCTTT
CASSQTTRNTEAFF
>TRBJ1-5|NA|NA|TRBV6-1
TGTGCCAGCAGTGAAAGGACGGAGGTGAGCAATCAGCCCCAGCATTTT
CASSERTEVSNQPQHF
>TRBJ1-1|NA|TRBD1|TRBV3-1/TRBV3-2
TGTGCCAGCAGCCAGAGGGACAGGGGGGACACTGAAGCTTTCTTT
CASSQRDRGDTEAFF
>TRBJ1-2|NA|TRBD1|TRBV6-5
TGTGCCAGCGCCCAGGGGACAGTTTCTAACTATGGCTACACCTTC
CASAQGTVSNYGYTF
>TRBJ2-3|NA|TRBD2|TRBV5-4
TGTGCCAGCAGCTTGGACGGGGGGGCCGGTACAGATACGCAGTATTTT
CASSLDGGAGTDTQYF
>TRBJ1-4|NA|TRBD1|TRBV2
TGTGCCAGCAAACGGGACAGTTCAACTAATGAAAAACTGTTTTTT
CASKRDSSTNEKLFF
>TRBJ2-3|NA|TRBD2|TRBV5-1
TGCGCCAGCAGCAACCGGGGACTAGGGGGCACAGATACGCAGTATTTT
CASSNRGLGGTDTQYF
>TRBJ2-3|NA|TRBD2|TRBV6-4
TGTGCCAGCAGGGAGACTAGCGGGGATGGGGATACGCAGTATTTT
CASRETSGDGDTQYF
>TRBJ2-4|NA|NA|TRBV7-8
TGTGCCAGCAGCTTACTACAGGAGAAAAACATTCAGTACTTC
CASSLLQEKNIQYF
>TRBJ2-1|NA|TRBD1|TRBV6-5
TGTGCCGCCCAAAGGACAGGAGTGTTCAATGAGCAGTTCTTC
CAAQRTGVFNEQFF
>TRBJ2-1|NA|NA|TRBV19
TGTGCCACTTCTCGGGACTTACGCATGTACAATGAGCAGTTCTTC
CATSRDLRMYNEQFF
>TRBJ1-3|NA|NA|TRBV18
TGTGCCAGCTCACCCCTCGAAGGGGAACTCGCTGGAAACACCATATATTTT
CASSPLEGELAGNTIYF
>TRBJ2-5|NA|TRBD1|TRBV7-3
TGTGCCAGCAGCCCTCAGGGGGCGGAGGGCCAAGAGACCCAGTACTTC
CASSPQGAEGQETQYF
>TRBJ1-2|NA|TRBD1|TRBV18
TGTGCCAGCTCACCACGGGACAGGGCCTATGGCTACACCTTC
CASSPRDRAYGYTF
>TRBJ2-5|NA|TRBD1|TRBV6-5
TGTGCCAGCAGTTACGGAGGACAGGGGTACGAGACCCAGTACTTC
CASSYGGQGYETQYF
>TRBJ2-3|NA|TRBD1|TRBV19
TGTGCCAGTAGTAGGGGGACAGGATTCACAGATACGCAGTATTTT
CASSRGTGFTDTQYF
>TRBJ2-1|NA|TRBD1|TRBV30
TGTGCCTGGAGTACCGGGACAGTCTCCTACAATGAGCAGTTCTTC
CAWSTGTVSYNEQFF
>TRBJ2-4|NA|NA|TRBV19
TGTGCCACTCAGGGAGGGGGTCTAGCCAAAAACATTCAGTACTTC
CATQGGGLAKNIQYF
>TRBJ2-2|once|TRBD2|TRBV7-6
TGTGCCAGCAGCCTCCGACTAGCGGGGACCGGGGAGCTGTTTTTT
CASSLRLAGTGELFF
>TRBJ1-2|NA|TRBD1|TRBV5-4
TGTGCCAGCAAATTAAGTGGGGACAGGCTAAGTGGCGGCTATGGCTACACCTTC
CASKLSGDRLSGGYGYTF
>TRBJ1-3|NA|NA|TRBV9
TGTGCCAGCAGTGATGACAGGTACTCTGGAAACACCATATATTTT
CASSDDRYSGNTIYF
>TRBJ2-3|once|TRBD2|TRBV3-1/TRBV3-2
TGTGCCAGCAGCCAAGATGTCCTAGCGGCACTCACAGATACGCAGTATTTT
CASSQDVLAALTDTQYF
>TRBJ1-5|NA|NA|TRBV6-5
TGTGCCAGCAGTTACGGTCAGGGGCGTCAGCCCCAGCATTTT
CASSYGQGRQPQHF
>TRBJ1-6|once|NA|TRBV27
TGTGCCAGCACCCGGGGGAGCCGTAATTCACCCCTCCACTTT
CASTRGSRNSPLHF